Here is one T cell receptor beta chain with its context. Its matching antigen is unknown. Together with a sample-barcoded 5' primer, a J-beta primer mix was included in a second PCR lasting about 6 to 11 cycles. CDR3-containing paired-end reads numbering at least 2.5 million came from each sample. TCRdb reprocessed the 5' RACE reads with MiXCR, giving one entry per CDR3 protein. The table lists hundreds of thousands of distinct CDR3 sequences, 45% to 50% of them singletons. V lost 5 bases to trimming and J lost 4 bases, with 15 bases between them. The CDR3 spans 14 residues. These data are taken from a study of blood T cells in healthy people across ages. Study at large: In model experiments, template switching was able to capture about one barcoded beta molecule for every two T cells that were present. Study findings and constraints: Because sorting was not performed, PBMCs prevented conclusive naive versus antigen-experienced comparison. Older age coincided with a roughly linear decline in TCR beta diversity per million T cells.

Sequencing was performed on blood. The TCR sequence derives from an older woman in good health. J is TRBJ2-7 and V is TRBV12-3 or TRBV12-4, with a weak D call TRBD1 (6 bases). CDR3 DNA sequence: TGTGCCAGCAGTAAGGACAGTAGCGTTTACGAGCAGTACTTC. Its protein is CASSKDSSVYEQYF.